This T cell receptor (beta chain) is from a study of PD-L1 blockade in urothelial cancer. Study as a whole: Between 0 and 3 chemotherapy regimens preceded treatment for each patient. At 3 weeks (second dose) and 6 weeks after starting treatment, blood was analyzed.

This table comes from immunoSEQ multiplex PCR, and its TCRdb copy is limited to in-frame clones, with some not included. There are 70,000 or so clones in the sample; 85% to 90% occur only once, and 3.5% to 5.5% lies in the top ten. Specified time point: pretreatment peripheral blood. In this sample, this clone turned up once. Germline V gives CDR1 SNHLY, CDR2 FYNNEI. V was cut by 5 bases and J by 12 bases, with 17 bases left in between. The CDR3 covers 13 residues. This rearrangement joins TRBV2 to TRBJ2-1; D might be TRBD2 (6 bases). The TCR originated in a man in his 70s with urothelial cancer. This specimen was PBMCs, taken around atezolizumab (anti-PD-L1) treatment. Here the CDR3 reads CASSTSGTGPQFF. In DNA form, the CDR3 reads TGTGCCAGCAGTACCTCCGGGACTGGACCGCAGTTCTTC.